What follows are 32 T cell receptor beta chains derived from one specimen sequenced in a study of blood T cell repertoires in COVID-19. Clones were read by immunoSEQ multiplex PCR, and TCRdb kept only the in-frame ones, dropping some. The table shows about 36,000 clones, with around four fifths occurring only once. The sample comprised peripheral blood. The receptors come from a human donor in a cohort sampled during active COVID-19.

A single count supports this clone. The chain recombines TRBV6-6 with TRBJ1-1; weak D call: TRBD1 (5 bases). The CDR3 totals 14 residues. V lost 4 bases and J lost 3, with 12 bases in between. CDR1 is MNHNY and CDR2 is SVGAGI in the germline V gene (reference sequence). CDR3 DNA: TGTGCCAGCAGTTTGCAGGGAAGGGACACTGAAGCTTTCTTT. Amino acids: CASSLQGRDTEAFF.

In its sample, this clone was seen a few times. This chain connects TRBV6-2 or TRBV6-3 to TRBJ2-3, with TRBD2 identical over 8 bases. V dropped 2 bases and J dropped 5; count of bases not matched to a gene: 9. The CDR3 is made up of 16 amino acids. Germline CDR1 and CDR2: MNHEY and SVGEGT. The DNA of the CDR3 is TGTGCCAGCAGTTACAGTTCGGCGGGGGGTGAAGATACGCAGTATTTT. Translating it yields CASSYSSAGGEDTQYF.

The J gene is TRBJ1-2, the V gene TRBV30; a possible D gene is TRBD1 (6 bases). The CDR3 has 11 amino acids. The germline V gene has CDR1 GTSNPN and CDR2 SVGIG (reference sequence). Trimming stripped 4 bases from V and 8 bases from J, with 11 bases between. CDR3 sequence: CAWTGAWGYTF. Written as DNA, the CDR3 is TGTGCCTGGACAGGGGCATGGGGCTACACCTTC.

The genes are TRBV28 and TRBJ1-6, with D hard to call. The CDR3 is 13 amino acids. Germline V CDR1 and CDR2: MDHEN, SYDVKM. V was cut by 2 bases and J by 5 bases, with 4 bases left in between. The DNA of the CDR3 is TGTGCCAGCAGTTTACGAGATAATTCACCCCTCCACTTT. Translated, it gives CASSLRDNSPLHF. The variable domain in full, with the rest retrieved from reference TRBV28 and TRBJ1-6, is DVKVTQSSRYLVKRTGEKVFLECVQDMDHENMFWYRQDPGLGLRLIYFSYDVKMKEKGDIPEGYSVSREKKERFSLILESASTNQTSMYLCASSLRDNSPLHFGNGTRLTVT.

The gene calls are TRBV30 and TRBJ1-2; 8 nucleotides agree with TRBD1. Looked up from germline, CDR1 is GTSNPN and CDR2 is SVGIG (reference sequence). Losses at the gene ends were 0 bases for V and 3 bases for J; bases not matched to a gene: 0. CDR3 length: 13 amino acids. In DNA, the CDR3 is TGTGCCTGGAGTGTACAGGGGGACTATGGCTACACCTTC. Protein sequence: CAWSVQGDYGYTF. The full variable domain, in which reference TRBV30 and TRBJ1-2 provide the parts outside the CDR3, is SQTIHQWPATLVQPVGSPLSLECTVEGTSNPNLYWYRQAAGRGLQLLFYSVGIGQISSEVPQNLSASRPQDRQFILSSKKLLLSDSGFYLCAWSVQGDYGYTFGSGTRLTVV.

This chain links TRBV7-2 with TRBJ1-1; D remains unclear. Germline CDR1 SGHTA, CDR2 FQGNSA. The CDR3 length is 14 residues. Trimming stripped 5 bases from V and 5 bases from J, with 15 bases between. DNA for the CDR3: TGTGCCAGCAGCACGGGAGGGAGTCGTACTGAAGCTTTCTTT. Its protein product is CASSTGGSRTEAFF.

This clone showed up just a few times. The chain combines TRBV30 with TRBJ2-2, with TRBD1 identical over 8 bases. Per germline, CDR1 GTSNPN and CDR2 SVGIG (reference sequence). This CDR3 region has 20 residues. Trimming at V came to 0 bases and at J to 2 bases, leaving 17 bases not matched to a gene. This CDR3 is CAWSVTGGLTPILNTGELFF. In DNA, the CDR3 is TGTGCCTGGAGTGTTACAGGGGGTCTCACACCGATATTAAACACCGGGGAGCTGTTTTTT.

The chain joins TRBV9 to TRBJ1-2, with 9 bases lining up with TRBD1. The CDR3 totals 15 residues. Germline V gene lookup returns CDR1 SGDLS and CDR2 YYNGEE. Germline trimming cut 4 bases from V and 4 bases from J; bases unmatched to any gene: 8. The CDR3 coding sequence is TGTGCCAGCAGCCCTCGACAGGGGGGCCCCTATGGCTACACCTTC. This gives the protein CASSPRQGGPYGYTF.

This chain connects TRBV19 to TRBJ1-2; 8 bases agree with TRBD1. Germline assignment: CDR1 LNHDA and CDR2 SQIVND (reference sequence). V trimming: 1 base; J trimming: 7 bases; junction bases outside the gene matches: 2. CDR3 length equals 13 residues. The DNA of the CDR3 is TGTGCCAGTAGTATAGCCCAGGGGGCTGGCTACACCTTC. This gives the protein CASSIAQGAGYTF.

The rearrangement links TRBV18 to TRBJ1-4, with D perhaps TRBD1 (6 bases). The CDR3 spans 15 residues. The ends were cut back, 3 bases at V and 9 bases at J, with 17 bases in the middle. The germline V gene has CDR1 KGHSH and CDR2 LQKENI. The CDR3 spells CASSPKQGNDQKLFF. CDR3 DNA sequence: TGTGCCAGCTCACCCAAACAGGGAAACGATCAAAAACTGTTTTTT.

The genes are TRBV7-3 and TRBJ2-5; 14 nucleotides line up with TRBD2. CDR3 length equals 17 residues. Germline V gene data show CDR1 as SGHTA and CDR2 as FQGTGA. J gave up 4 bases and V 5 bases, and 9 bases lay outside the gene matches. CDR3 in DNA: TGTGCCAGCAGCGCAAACCCCGGACTAGCGGGGGGAGAGACCCAGTACTTC. Protein product: CASSANPGLAGGETQYF.

This chain joins TRBV4-3 and TRBJ2-1, with 10 bases identical to TRBD2. This CDR3 region has 20 residues. Germline V CDR1 and CDR2: LGHNA, YSLEER. V lost 0 bases to trimming and J lost 7 bases; unmatched junction nucleotides: 18. The CDR3 reads CASSQDLLAGASPLDNEQFF. The CDR3 coding sequence is TGCGCCAGCAGCCAAGATTTGCTAGCGGGGGCCTCCCCTTTGGATAATGAGCAGTTCTTC.

The chain uses TRBV4-3 and TRBJ2-4; 8 bases are shared with TRBD2. Germline V CDR1 and CDR2: LGHNA, YSLEER. The CDR3 is made up of 18 amino acids. V lost 3 bases and J lost 2; bases outside the gene matches: 12. Here the CDR3 DNA reads TGCGCCAGCAGCCATCGCGCGGGGGGCTCTCTAACCAAAAACATTCAGTACTTC. Translated: CASSHRAGGSLTKNIQYF.

The chain carries TRBV28 and TRBJ1-4, with 7 bases identical to TRBD1. The germline gives CDR1 MDHEN, CDR2 SYDVKM. Losses at the gene ends were 2 bases for V and 7 bases for J; bases not matched to a gene: 10. This CDR3 comprises 16 residues. The DNA for the CDR3 is TGTGCCAGCAGTTTAAGGGTAGGGACAGAGGCTGAAAAACTGTTTTTT. This codes for CASSLRVGTEAEKLFF.

The V call is TRBV7-2, the J call TRBJ1-1, with TRBD1 as a possible D gene (5 bases). This CDR3 has 15 residues. Trimming stripped 1 base from V and 1 base from J, with 10 bases between. Germline assignment: CDR1 SGHTA and CDR2 FQGNSA. The CDR3 DNA reads as TGTGCCAGCAGCTTAGGGTATAGGGGGAACACTGAAGCTTTCTTT. Protein sequence: CASSLGYRGNTEAFF.

This clone has a handful of counts. V and J are TRBV6-2 or TRBV6-3 and TRBJ1-5; D is unresolved. Germline assignment: CDR1 MNHEY and CDR2 SVGEGT. CDR3 length equals 11 residues. V was pared by 5 bases and J by 9 bases, with 8 bases between. CDR3 sequence: CASSPLRPQHF. The CDR3 DNA is TGTGCCAGCAGTCCACTGCGGCCCCAGCATTTT.

This clone was seen a single time. The chain uses TRBV2 and TRBJ1-3; D call uncertain. Germline CDR1 reads SNHLY; CDR2 reads FYNNEI. This CDR3 region has 14 residues. The V gene lost 2 bases and the J gene lost 4 bases, with 9 bases spanning the gap. The CDR3 loop is CASSERLVGNTIYF. Written as DNA, the CDR3 is TGTGCCAGCAGTGAACGACTTGTGGGAAACACCATATATTTT.

This CDR3 reads CASSFLGQVYEQYF. Written as DNA, the CDR3 is TGTGCCAGCAGTTTTTTGGGACAAGTCTACGAGCAGTACTTC. J is TRBJ2-7 and V is TRBV28; tentatively, D is TRBD1 (6 bases). The V gene's germline CDR1 is MDHEN and CDR2 SYDVKM. The CDR3 has 14 amino acids. V lost 3 bases and J 3 bases, leaving 12 bases between the germline ends.

This clone was counted a few times. This rearrangement joins TRBV11-2 to TRBJ2-2, with TRBD1 matching 11 bases. Germline-derived CDR1 and CDR2 are SGHAT and FQNNGV. Unmatched junction bases numbered 1, after V lost 4 bases and J lost 3 bases. This CDR3 has 15 amino acids. The DNA for the CDR3 is TGTGCCAGCAGCTGGGGACAGGGGGACACCGGGGAGCTGTTTTTT. This encodes CASSWGQGDTGELFF.

The genes are TRBV7-2 and TRBJ1-1, with 7 bases fitting TRBD1. Germline V gene sequence: CDR1 SGHTA, CDR2 FQGNSA. There are 14 residues in the CDR3. With V trimmed by 5 bases and J by 1 base, 4 bases remained unmatched. CDR3 in amino acids: CASSLGQSNTEAFF. DNA of the CDR3: TGTGCCAGCAGCCTGGGACAGTCGAACACTGAAGCTTTCTTT.

V and J are TRBV18 and TRBJ2-3; perhaps TRBD2 as D (6 bases). Germline-derived CDR1 and CDR2 are KGHSH and LQKENI. Between the trimmed V and J ends, which lost 3 bases and 2 bases, there was a span of 21 bases. The CDR3 is 18 residues long. In DNA, the CDR3 is TGTGCCAGCTCACCGAATGTCCAGGGATGGAGGGCCACAGATACGCAGTATTTT. It codes for CASSPNVQGWRATDTQYF.

The rearrangement joins TRBV10-3 to TRBJ1-2; D not certain. V was shortened by 8 bases and J by 1 base, with 5 bases between the two germline ends. Looked up from germline, CDR1 is ENHRY and CDR2 is SYGVKD. This CDR3 is built from 11 residues. In DNA form, the CDR3 reads TGTGCCATCGGTAGTAACTATGGCTACACCTTC. Its translation: CAIGSNYGYTF.

This clone came up once. The chain has TRBV6-4 and TRBJ2-1; D is perhaps TRBD2 (7 bases). The CDR3 covers 14 residues. Per the germline V gene, CDR1 is MRHNA and CDR2 is SNTAGT. V was cut by 5 bases and J by 6 bases, with 14 bases left in between. CDR3 nucleotide sequence: TGTGCCAGCAGTACGGGGGGCCTTACCAATGAGCAGTTCTTC. It specifies CASSTGGLTNEQFF.

The V gene is TRBV24-1, the J gene TRBJ1-1; a weak D match, TRBD1 (5 bases). This CDR3 contains 15 residues. Germline V CDR1 and CDR2: KGHDR, SFDVKD. Trimming stripped 5 bases from V and 4 bases from J, with 16 bases between. Here the CDR3 DNA reads TGTGCCACCAGTGTCGAAGGAATCGGGGGCACTGAAGCTTTCTTT. This sequence encodes CATSVEGIGGTEAFF.

This clone was detected only a few times. The chain is built from TRBV6-5 and TRBJ1-1; no reliable D call. Trimming took off 6 bases at V and 1 base at J, with 15 bases between the two ends. The V gene's germline CDR1 is MNHEY and CDR2 SVGAGI. CDR3 length: 15 amino acids. DNA of the CDR3: TGTGCCAGCAGGCAATACGGGAGGGAGAACACTGAAGCTTTCTTT. The encoded protein is CASRQYGRENTEAFF.

This clone was recorded only once. The chain's CDR3 is CAIRTGTSIVQGTQYF. CDR3 coding DNA: TGTGCCATCAGAACCGGGACTAGCATTGTCCAGGGTACGCAGTATTTT. This chain uses TRBV10-3 with TRBJ2-3; 9 bases are shared with TRBD2. CDR3 size: 16 residues. CDR1 and CDR2 (germline): ENHRY, SYGVKD. V gave up 6 bases and J gave up 8 bases; unmatched junction bases: 15.

The gene calls are TRBV18 and TRBJ1-6, with D tentatively TRBD1 (5 bases). V was pared by 3 bases and J by 8 bases, with 8 bases between. The CDR3 runs to 13 residues. Germline CDR1 and CDR2: KGHSH and LQKENI. CDR3 amino acids: CASSPQGDSPLHF. CDR3 bases: TGTGCCAGCTCACCCCAAGGGGATTCACCCCTCCACTTT.

V gene TRBV12-3 or TRBV12-4 combines with J gene TRBJ1-4; 7 bases are shared with TRBD1. The CDR3 contains 13 residues. The J segment lost 8 bases and the V segment lost 6 bases, leaving 6 bases of the junction unmatched. CDR3 coding DNA: TGTGCCAGCAGCCCACAGGGGAGGGAAAAACTGTTTTTT. This sequence encodes CASSPQGREKLFF.

The chain employs TRBV28 and TRBJ2-7, with D maybe TRBD1 (6 bases). There are 15 residues in the CDR3. V was shortened by 5 bases and J by 5 bases, with 19 bases between the two germline ends. The V gene's germline CDR1 is MDHEN and CDR2 SYDVKM. The CDR3 sequence is CASSPQADRQDEQYF. Here the CDR3 DNA reads TGTGCCAGCAGTCCCCAAGCCGATCGACAGGACGAGCAGTACTTC.

The chain uses TRBV12-3 or TRBV12-4 and TRBJ2-1; D may be TRBD1 (6 bases). The CDR3 is 13 residues long. With 6 bases removed from V and 2 bases from J, the gap between germline ends came to 8 bases. The CDR3 nucleotides are TGTGCCAGCAGCAGGGGAACCTACAATGAGCAGTTCTTC. Encoded protein: CASSRGTYNEQFF.

The CDR3: CASSPGTGFLETQYF. The CDR3 DNA follows: TGTGCCAGCAGCCCCGGGACAGGGTTTTTGGAGACCCAGTACTTC. This chain joins TRBV9 and TRBJ2-5; 9 nucleotides line up with TRBD1. CDR3 size: 15 residues. The J segment lost 5 bases and the V segment lost 4 bases, leaving 9 bases of the junction unmatched. Germline loops: CDR1 SGDLS, CDR2 YYNGEE.

This chain connects TRBV5-8 to TRBJ1-5; 7 positions match TRBD1. The J segment lost 7 bases and the V segment lost 0 bases, leaving 19 bases of the junction unmatched. CDR3 length: 19 amino acids. Germline CDR1 and CDR2: SGHTS and YDEGEE. CDR3 in amino acids: CASSLVFGVGQGGKQPQHF. The CDR3 bases are TGTGCCAGCAGCTTGGTTTTCGGTGTTGGGCAGGGGGGTAAACAGCCCCAGCATTTT.